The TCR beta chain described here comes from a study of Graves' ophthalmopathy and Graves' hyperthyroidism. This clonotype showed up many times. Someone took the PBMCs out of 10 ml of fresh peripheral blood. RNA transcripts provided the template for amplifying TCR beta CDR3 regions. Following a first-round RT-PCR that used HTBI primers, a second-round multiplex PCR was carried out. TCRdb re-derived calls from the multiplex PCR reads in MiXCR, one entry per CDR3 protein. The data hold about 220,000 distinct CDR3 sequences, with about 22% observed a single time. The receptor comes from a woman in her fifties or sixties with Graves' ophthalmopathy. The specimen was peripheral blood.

The CDR3 nucleotides read TGTGCCAGCAGCTATCACGCCGGGACAGGTCATCAGCCCCAGCATTTT. Protein product: CASSYHAGTGHQPQHF. J is TRBJ1-5 and V is TRBV7-8; 8 bases are a match to TRBD1. The CDR3 covers 16 residues. J lost 5 bases, V lost 4 bases, and 10 bases had no gene match. Germline values: CDR1 SGHVS, CDR2 FQNEAQ.